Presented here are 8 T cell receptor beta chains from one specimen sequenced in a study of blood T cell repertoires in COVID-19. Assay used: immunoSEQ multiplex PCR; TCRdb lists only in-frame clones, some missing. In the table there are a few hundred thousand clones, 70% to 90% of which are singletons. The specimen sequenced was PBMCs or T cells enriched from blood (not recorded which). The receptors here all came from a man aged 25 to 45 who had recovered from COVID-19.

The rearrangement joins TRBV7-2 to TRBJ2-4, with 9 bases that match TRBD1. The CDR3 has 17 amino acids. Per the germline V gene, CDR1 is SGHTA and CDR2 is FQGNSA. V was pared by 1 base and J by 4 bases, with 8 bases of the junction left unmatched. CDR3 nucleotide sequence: TGTGCCAGCAGCTTAGTGGGAACAGGGGGCAGAAAAAACATTCAGTACTTC. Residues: CASSLVGTGGRKNIQYF.

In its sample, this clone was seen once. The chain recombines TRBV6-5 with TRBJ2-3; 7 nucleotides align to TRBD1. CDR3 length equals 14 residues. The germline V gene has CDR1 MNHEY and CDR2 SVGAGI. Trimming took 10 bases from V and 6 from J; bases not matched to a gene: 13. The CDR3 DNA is TGTGCCACCTATGACAGGGCTGGGCCCGATACGCAGTATTTT. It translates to CATYDRAGPDTQYF.

CDR3 region: CASSEARALAGEETQYF. The CDR3 bases are TGTGCCAGCAGTGAAGCTCGCGCGCTAGCGGGGGAAGAGACCCAGTACTTC. This sequence joins TRBV6-1 and TRBJ2-5; 10 bases are a match to TRBD2. This CDR3 is 17 amino acids long. Trimming at V came to 0 bases and at J to 3 bases, leaving 7 bases not matched to a gene. The V gene's germline CDR1 is MNHNS and CDR2 SASEGT.

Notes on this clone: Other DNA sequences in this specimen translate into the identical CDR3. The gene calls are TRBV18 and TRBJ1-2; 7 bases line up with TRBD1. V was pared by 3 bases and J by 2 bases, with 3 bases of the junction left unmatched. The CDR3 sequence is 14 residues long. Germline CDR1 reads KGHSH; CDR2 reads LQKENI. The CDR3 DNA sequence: TGTGCCAGCTCACCCGACAGGGCCAACTATGGCTACACCTTC. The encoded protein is CASSPDRANYGYTF.

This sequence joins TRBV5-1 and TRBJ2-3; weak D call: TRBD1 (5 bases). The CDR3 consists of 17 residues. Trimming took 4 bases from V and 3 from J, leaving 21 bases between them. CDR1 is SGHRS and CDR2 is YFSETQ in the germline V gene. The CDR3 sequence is CASSVGAGLSETDTQYF. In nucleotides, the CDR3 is TGCGCCAGCAGCGTTGGCGCAGGGTTATCAGAAACAGATACGCAGTATTTT.

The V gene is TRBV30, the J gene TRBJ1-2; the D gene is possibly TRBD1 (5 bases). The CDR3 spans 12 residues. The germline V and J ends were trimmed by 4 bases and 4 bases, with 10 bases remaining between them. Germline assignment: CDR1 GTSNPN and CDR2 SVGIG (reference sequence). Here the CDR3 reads CAWTAGGYGYTF. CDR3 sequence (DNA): TGTGCCTGGACTGCGGGGGGCTATGGCTACACCTTC.

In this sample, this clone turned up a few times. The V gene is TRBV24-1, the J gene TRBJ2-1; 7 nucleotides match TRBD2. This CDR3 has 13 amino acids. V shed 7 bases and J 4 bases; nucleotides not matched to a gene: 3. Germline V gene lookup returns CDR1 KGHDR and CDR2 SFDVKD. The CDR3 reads CATRSAGYNEQFF. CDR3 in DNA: TGTGCCACCAGGTCAGCGGGGTACAATGAGCAGTTCTTC.

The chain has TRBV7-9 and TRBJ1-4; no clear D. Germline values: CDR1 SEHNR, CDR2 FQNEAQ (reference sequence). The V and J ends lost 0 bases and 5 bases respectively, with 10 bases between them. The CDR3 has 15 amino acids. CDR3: CASSLAREPNEKLFF. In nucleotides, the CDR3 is TGTGCCAGCAGCTTAGCTCGGGAGCCCAATGAAAAACTGTTTTTT.